What follows are 29 T cell receptor beta chains derived from one specimen sequenced in a study of regulatory T cells in long-lasting Graves disease. Construction of TCR beta libraries relied on iRepertoire HTBI primers and on Arm-PCR targeting CDR3 regions. TCRdb ran MiXCR on the multiplex PCR reads and lists one entry per CDR3 protein. The sample includes about 540,000 distinct CDR3 sequences, roughly 13% seen only once; the top ten take roughly a tenth. Stated time point: newly diagnosed GD, antithyroid drugs for less than 3 months. Making the TCR library involved RNA that had been extracted from PBMCs. These records were also assigned to another study, of T cells in Graves' hyperthyroidism and ophthalmopathy.

The input for sequencing was peripheral blood mononuclear cells (PBMCs), taken at new diagnosis, from a patient treated with antithyroid drugs. All receptors come from a man aged 25 to 40 with Graves disease.

To note about this clonotype: A read error may account for a junction end that differs from germline. The CDR3 nucleotides read TGTGCCAGCAACCAAGTGACCAATCAGCCCCAGCATTTT. It codes for CASNQVTNQPQHF. The V and J genes are TRBV4-2 and TRBJ1-5; D not certain. This CDR3 has 13 residues. Germline V gives CDR1 LGHNA, CDR2 YNFKEQ.

This clonotype was detected only a few times. The chain recombines TRBV20-1 with TRBJ2-3; 15 bases align to TRBD2. Unmatched junction bases numbered 10, after V lost 3 bases and J lost 0 bases. The CDR3 totals 19 residues. The germline gives CDR1 DFQATT, CDR2 SNEGSKA (reference sequence). This CDR3 reads CSASAPPGLAGGSTDTQYF. The CDR3 DNA sequence: TGCAGTGCTAGTGCCCCCCCCGGACTAGCGGGAGGGAGCACAGATACGCAGTATTTT.

This clonotype was observed many times. J is TRBJ1-5 and V is TRBV12-3 or TRBV12-4; 8 nucleotides line up with TRBD1. Trimming at V came to 6 bases and at J to 8 bases, leaving 9 bases not matched to a gene. This CDR3 has 14 amino acids. CDR3 nucleotides: TGTGCCAGCAGCCGTGACAGGGGAGAGAAGCCCCAGCATTTT. This sequence encodes CASSRDRGEKPQHF.

This clonotype was observed many times. The chain couples TRBV5-1 to TRBJ1-1, with a tentative D call TRBD1 (6 bases). The CDR3 length is 14 residues. Trimming shortened V by 4 bases and J by 7 bases, and 17 bases separated the two germline ends. CDR1 and CDR2 (germline): SGHRS, YFSETQ. The CDR3, as DNA: TGCGCCAGCAGCGGGGAGAGGGGGATAATTGAAGCTTTCTTT. Protein product: CASSGERGIIEAFF.

This chain links TRBV20-1 with TRBJ1-2; possible D gene TRBD1, 6 bases. Germline V gene data show CDR1 as DFQATT and CDR2 as SNEGSKA (reference sequence). CDR3 size: 16 residues. The ends were cut back, 0 bases at V and 4 bases at J, with 18 bases in the middle. The CDR3 DNA reads as TGCAGTGCTAGAGAAATCGGGGGCCCGTCCCTCTATGGCTACACCTTC. Translating it yields CSAREIGGPSLYGYTF.

The chain couples TRBV20-1 to TRBJ2-3, with 12 bases fitting TRBD2. The CDR3 consists of 15 residues. Germline V lookup: CDR1 DFQATT, CDR2 SNEGSKA (reference sequence). V lost 5 bases to trimming and J lost 2 bases; unmatched junction nucleotides: 5. CDR3: CSAGGLAGHTDTQYF. CDR3 DNA sequence: TGCAGTGCTGGTGGACTAGCGGGACACACAGATACGCAGTATTTT.

This chain connects TRBV18 to TRBJ1-2; 7 bases agree with TRBD1. The germline gives CDR1 KGHSH, CDR2 LQKENI. The junction had 3 bases not matched to a gene; V was cut back by 1 base and J by 1 base. This CDR3 is built from 15 residues. CDR3 in amino acids: CASSPQGAGNYGYTF. Written as DNA, the CDR3 is TGTGCCAGCTCACCACAGGGGGCTGGTAACTATGGCTACACCTTC. Full variable domain (rest looked up from reference TRBV18 and TRBJ1-2): NAGVMQNPRHLVRRRGQEARLRCSPMKGHSHVYWYRQLPEEGLKFMVYLQKENIIDESGMPKERFSAEFPKEGPSILRIQQVVRGDSAAYFCASSPQGAGNYGYTFGSGTRLTVV.

The chain combines TRBV3-1 with TRBJ2-5; D is unresolved. Germline CDR1 LGHDT, CDR2 YNNKEL (reference sequence). V lost 1 base, J lost 7 bases, and 10 bases lay in between. The CDR3 contains 13 residues. CDR3 coding DNA: TGTGCCAGCAGCCAAGGTTCGGGCGTGACCCAGTACTTC. Residues: CASSQGSGVTQYF.

This clonotype was counted a few times. V is TRBV6-1 and J is TRBJ2-1; no definite D call. V was cut by 5 bases and J by 2 bases, with 13 bases left in between. Germline CDR1 is MNHNS and CDR2 is SASEGT. The CDR3 contains 15 residues. The CDR3 nucleotides read TGTGCCAGCAGTCCCCCTCACGGTACCTACAATGAGCAGTTCTTC. Residues: CASSPPHGTYNEQFF.

Remarks on this clonotype: A much larger clone differs by one base, so this may be a read error. V and J are TRBV29-1 and TRBJ2-3; D is unresolved. Germline CDR1 reads SQVTM; CDR2 reads ANQGSEA. There are 13 residues in the CDR3. CDR3 DNA: TGCAGCGCTGAAATTGGAGCAGCGGATACGCAGTATTTT. It codes for CSAEIGAADTQYF.

Ten or more counts support this clonotype. The chain joins TRBV5-1 to TRBJ2-1; D ambiguous. The CDR3 spans 13 residues. Trimming pared 1 base from V and 7 bases from J, leaving 9 bases between. The germline V gene encodes CDR1 SGHRS and CDR2 YFSETQ. This CDR3 reads CASSLWTPNEQFF. The CDR3 DNA follows: TGCGCCAGCAGCTTGTGGACCCCTAATGAGCAGTTCTTC.

This clonotype was detected ten times or more. The rearrangement uses TRBV3-1 and TRBJ1-5; 10 bases are shared with TRBD1. Germline CDR1 and CDR2: LGHDT and YNNKEL (reference sequence). There are 15 residues in the CDR3. Trimming at V came to 5 bases and at J to 4 bases, leaving 5 bases not matched to a gene. CDR3: CASSSGTGANQPQHF. CDR3 nucleotides: TGTGCCAGCAGCTCCGGGACAGGGGCAAATCAGCCCCAGCATTTT.

The V call is TRBV7-2, the J call TRBJ2-7, with a possible D match to TRBD2 (6 bases). Deletions cut 2 bases from V and 2 bases from J, with 16 bases between. CDR1 and CDR2 from the germline V gene are SGHTA and FQGNSA. This CDR3 region has 16 residues. As DNA, the CDR3 is TGTGCCAGCAGCTTATTACCCCAGCGGGCAACCTACGAGCAGTACTTC. This sequence encodes CASSLLPQRATYEQYF.

The chain carries TRBV18 and TRBJ2-7, with TRBD2 as a possible D gene (5 bases). Germline V gene sequence: CDR1 KGHSH, CDR2 LQKENI. The CDR3 is made up of 16 amino acids. V lost 0 bases to trimming and J lost 0 bases, with 12 bases between them. CDR3: CASSPPRTQSSYEQYF. The CDR3 nucleotides read TGTGCCAGCTCACCACCGCGGACTCAGAGCTCCTACGAGCAGTACTTC.

This clonotype was recorded at least ten times. This sequence joins TRBV20-1 and TRBJ2-3; no reliable D call. V was shortened by 1 base and J by 0 bases, with 5 bases between the two germline ends. Germline-derived CDR1 and CDR2 are DFQATT and SNEGSKA (reference sequence). The CDR3 length is 13 residues. CDR3 sequence (DNA): TGCAGTGCTAGAGTAGGCAGCACAGATACGCAGTATTTT. Protein sequence: CSARVGSTDTQYF.

This clonotype was counted many times. The J gene is TRBJ2-3, the V gene TRBV10-3; 7 positions agree with TRBD2. The J segment lost 4 bases and the V segment lost 8 bases, leaving 12 bases of the junction unmatched. The CDR3 runs to 15 residues. The germline gives CDR1 ENHRY, CDR2 SYGVKD. The CDR3 DNA is TGTGCCATCGGGAGGGGCGGGAGTAACCCAGATACGCAGTATTTT. It encodes CAIGRGGSNPDTQYF.

This clonotype was counted between two and nine times. The chain joins TRBV6-4 to TRBJ1-1; the D is unclear. From germline, CDR1 is MRHNA and CDR2 SNTAGT. V was pared by 8 bases and J by 4 bases, with 17 bases between. The CDR3 consists of 14 residues. The CDR3 sequence: CASRGVGGSTEAFF. For the CDR3, the DNA is TGTGCCAGCCGGGGTGTCGGTGGGTCCACTGAAGCTTTCTTT.

This clonotype showed up many times. This chain joins TRBV27 and TRBJ2-3; no clear D. The V gene's germline CDR1 is MNHEY and CDR2 SMNVEV (reference sequence). The CDR3 totals 16 residues. V gave up 2 bases and J gave up 2 bases, with 14 bases separating them. The CDR3 bases are TGTGCCAGCAGTTTAGACCCTCCTGGACCCACAGATACGCAGTATTTT. Amino acids: CASSLDPPGPTDTQYF.

V is TRBV9 and J is TRBJ2-1; 9 bases align to TRBD2. The CDR3 totals 19 residues. The V gene's germline CDR1 is SGDLS and CDR2 YYNGEE. The ends lost 0 bases at V and 8 bases at J; junction bases unmatched: 18. The CDR3 DNA reads as TGTGCCAGCAGCGTAGTACCCCCGGAGCGGGAGGCCCAAGATCATGAGCAGTTCTTC. Translation gives CASSVVPPEREAQDHEQFF.

This clonotype was picked up a small number of times. The chain carries TRBV19 and TRBJ2-5; D is perhaps TRBD2 (6 bases). This CDR3 has 14 residues. Between the trimmed V and J ends, which lost 2 bases and 2 bases, there was a span of 9 bases. Germline V gene lookup returns CDR1 LNHDA and CDR2 SQIVND (reference sequence). The CDR3 DNA is TGTGCCAGTAGTATACGGGCGGGGCAAGAGACCCAGTACTTC. It encodes CASSIRAGQETQYF.

This clonotype turned up a few times. The CDR3 protein is CASSQSGSVSYEQYF. CDR3 bases: TGTGCCAGCAGCCAGAGCGGGAGCGTCTCCTACGAGCAGTACTTC. The chain recombines TRBV7-2 with TRBJ2-7, with TRBD2 identical over 8 bases. V lost 5 bases and J lost 0; bases outside the gene matches: 6. Looked up from germline, CDR1 is SGHTA and CDR2 is FQGNSA. This CDR3 is 15 amino acids long.

This clonotype has at least ten counts. The chain has TRBV29-1 and TRBJ1-5, with D possibly being TRBD1 (5 bases). The CDR3 sequence is 13 residues long. CDR1 is SQVTM and CDR2 is ANQGSEA in the germline V gene. V lost 6 bases, J lost 1 base, and 10 bases lay in between. The CDR3 sequence is CSVRKGSNQPQHF. The CDR3 nucleotides are TGCAGCGTAAGGAAGGGGAGCAATCAGCCCCAGCATTTT. Full variable domain (rest looked up from reference TRBV29-1 and TRBJ1-5): SAVISQKPSRDICQRGTSLTIQCQVDSQVTMMFWYRQQPGQSLTLIATANQGSEATYESGFVIDKFPISRPNLTFSTLTVSNMSPEDSSIYLCSVRKGSNQPQHFGDGTRLSIL.

This clonotype was counted ten times or more. The chain is built from TRBV6-2 or TRBV6-3 and TRBJ2-7, with D perhaps TRBD1 (6 bases). This CDR3 is 15 amino acids long. V lost 4 bases to trimming and J lost 6 bases, with 19 bases between them. CDR1 and CDR2 (germline): MNHEY, SVGEGT. The CDR3 reads CASSFRSDRRTEQYF. The CDR3 nucleotides are TGTGCCAGCAGTTTTCGGTCGGACAGAAGGACCGAGCAGTACTTC.

This clonotype has at least ten counts. V and J are TRBV10-3 and TRBJ2-1; 7 bases are shared with TRBD2. CDR1 is ENHRY, CDR2 SYGVKD, per germline. The CDR3 runs to 17 residues. V gave up 3 bases and J gave up 0 bases; unmatched junction bases: 8. CDR3: CAISEPLAGPSYNEQFF. The DNA of the CDR3 is TGTGCCATCAGTGAACCTTTAGCGGGTCCCTCCTACAATGAGCAGTTCTTC.

This clonotype has ten or more counts. The V call is TRBV11-2, the J call TRBJ1-1; D unresolved. Germline assignment: CDR1 SGHAT and CDR2 FQNNGV. This CDR3 region has 17 residues. The V end was cut by 5 bases, the J end by 1 base, with 20 bases between. The CDR3 DNA reads as TGTGCCAGCAGCCCCCGTCCCCCTGGCCCCGCGAACACTGAAGCTTTCTTT. Its protein product is CASSPRPPGPANTEAFF. Full variable domain (missing parts from reference TRBV11-2 and TRBJ1-1): EAGVAQSPRYKIIEKRQSVAFWCNPISGHATLYWYQQILGQGPKLLIQFQNNGVVDDSQLPKDRFSAERLKGVDSTLKIQPAKLEDSAVYLCASSPRPPGPANTEAFFGQGTRLTVV.

This clonotype was picked up many times. V and J are TRBV7-9 and TRBJ2-3, with D perhaps TRBD2 (6 bases). CDR3 size: 18 residues. The V and J ends lost 0 bases and 2 bases respectively, with 18 bases between them. Germline CDR1 SEHNR, CDR2 FQNEAQ (reference sequence). CDR3 bases: TGTGCCAGCAGCTTAGCTAGCGGCCGAGGGCGTCTCACAGATACGCAGTATTTT. It codes for CASSLASGRGRLTDTQYF.

This clonotype was recorded many times. This chain uses TRBV6-2 or TRBV6-3 with TRBJ2-1, with 9 bases aligning to TRBD2. Germline lookup yields CDR1 MNHEY and CDR2 SVGEGT. The CDR3 consists of 20 residues. After removal of 0 bases from V and 0 bases from J, the junction contained 12 bases not matched to a gene. The DNA of the CDR3 is TGTGCCAGCAGTTACTCAGCCCCTCTTTATAGCGGGAGCTCCTACAATGAGCAGTTCTTC. It encodes CASSYSAPLYSGSSYNEQFF.

This clonotype was observed a handful of times. The gene calls are TRBV7-9 and TRBJ2-7; no definite D call. V was trimmed by 1 base and J by 9 bases, leaving 19 bases between them. Germline CDR1 SEHNR, CDR2 FQNEAQ (reference sequence). The CDR3 totals 15 residues. CDR3 in amino acids: CASSLGGRAPTRQYF. The CDR3 nucleotides read TGTGCCAGCAGCTTAGGAGGAAGGGCCCCTACGAGGCAGTACTTC.

This clonotype was found a few times. In nucleotides, the CDR3 is TGCAGTGCTAGCTGGCTAGCGGGTAACGAGCAGTACTTC. It encodes CSASWLAGNEQYF. The chain links TRBV20-1 to TRBJ2-7; 8 bases are shared with TRBD2. CDR3 size: 13 residues. Germline assignment: CDR1 DFQATT and CDR2 SNEGSKA (reference sequence). Trimming took 3 bases from V and 5 from J; bases not matched to a gene: 6.